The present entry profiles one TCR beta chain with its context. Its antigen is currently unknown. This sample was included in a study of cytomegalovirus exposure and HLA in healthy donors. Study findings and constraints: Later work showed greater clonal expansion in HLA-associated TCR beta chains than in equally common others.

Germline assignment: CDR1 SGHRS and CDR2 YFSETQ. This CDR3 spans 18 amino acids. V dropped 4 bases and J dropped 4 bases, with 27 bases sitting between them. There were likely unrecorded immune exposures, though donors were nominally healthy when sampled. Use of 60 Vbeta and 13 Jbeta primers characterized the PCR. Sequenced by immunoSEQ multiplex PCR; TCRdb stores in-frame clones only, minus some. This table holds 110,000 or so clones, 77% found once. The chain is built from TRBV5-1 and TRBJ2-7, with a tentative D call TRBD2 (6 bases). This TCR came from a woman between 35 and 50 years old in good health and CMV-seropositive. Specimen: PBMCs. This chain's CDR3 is CASSPHGGTGRELYEQYF. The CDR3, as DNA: TGCGCCAGCAGCCCACATGGGGGAACCGGACGGGAGCTGTACGAGCAGTACTTC.